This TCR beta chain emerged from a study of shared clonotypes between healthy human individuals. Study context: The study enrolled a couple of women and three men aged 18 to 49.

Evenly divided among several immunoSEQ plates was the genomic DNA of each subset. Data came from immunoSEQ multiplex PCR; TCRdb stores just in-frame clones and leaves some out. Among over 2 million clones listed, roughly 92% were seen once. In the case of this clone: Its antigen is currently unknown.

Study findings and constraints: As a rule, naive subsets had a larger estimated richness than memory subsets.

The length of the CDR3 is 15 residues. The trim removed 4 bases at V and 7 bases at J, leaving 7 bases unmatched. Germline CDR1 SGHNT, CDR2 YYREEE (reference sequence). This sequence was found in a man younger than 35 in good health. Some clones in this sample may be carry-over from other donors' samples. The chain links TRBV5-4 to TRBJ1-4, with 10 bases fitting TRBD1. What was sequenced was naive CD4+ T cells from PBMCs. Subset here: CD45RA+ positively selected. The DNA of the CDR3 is TGTGCCAGCAGCGAGACAGGGGGCCCGGGTGAAAAACTGTTTTTT. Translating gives CASSETGGPGEKLFF. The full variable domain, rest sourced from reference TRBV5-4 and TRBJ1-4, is ETGVTQSPTHLIKTRGQQVTLRCSSQSGHNTVSWYQQALGQGPQFIFQYYREEENGRGNFPPRFSGLQFPNYSSELNVNALELDDSALYLCASSETGGPGEKLFFGSGTQLSVL.